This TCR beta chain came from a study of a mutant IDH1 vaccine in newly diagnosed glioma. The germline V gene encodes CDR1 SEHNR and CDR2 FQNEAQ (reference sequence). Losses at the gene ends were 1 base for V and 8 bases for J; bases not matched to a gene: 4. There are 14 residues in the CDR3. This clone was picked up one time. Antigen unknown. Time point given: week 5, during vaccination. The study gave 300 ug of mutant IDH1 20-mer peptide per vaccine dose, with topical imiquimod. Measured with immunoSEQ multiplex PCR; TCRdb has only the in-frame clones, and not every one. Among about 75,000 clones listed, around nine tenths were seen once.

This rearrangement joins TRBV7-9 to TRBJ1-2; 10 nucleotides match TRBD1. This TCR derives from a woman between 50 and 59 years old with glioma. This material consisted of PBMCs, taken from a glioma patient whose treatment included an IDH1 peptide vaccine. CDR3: CASSLGQGAEGYTF. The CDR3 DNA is TGTGCCAGCAGCTTAGGACAGGGGGCAGAAGGCTACACCTTC.